This TCR beta chain was captured in a study of T-cell reconstitution after alpha-beta-depleted transplantation in children listed by TCRdb under 2016. Notes on the research overall: Using TCR repertoire profiling, the study quantitatively followed how T-cell immune reconstitution unfolded in children after TCRalphabeta/CD19-depleted allogeneic hematopoietic cell transplantation. General findings and caveats noted by the study authors: Over subsequent months, a decline in hyperexpanded clone frequencies was noted, and after one year, T-cell counts and TCRbeta diversity were mostly ascribed to newly produced T cells. Apparently early alphabetaT-cell count recovery about two months after transplant reportedly relied on only several hundred rapidly expanded clones derived from non-depleted graft cells. In some patients, the high TCRbeta diversity seen at day 60 was put down to recipient T cells and intrathymic progenitors that had survived conditioning.

The treatment or condition label here, explained by the study, means: allogeneic hematopoietic cell transplantation with graft depleted of TCRalphabeta T cells and CD19 B cells. The transplant recipients were children given TCRalphabeta/CD19-depleted allogeneic hematopoietic cell grafts. The germline V gene yields SGHRS for CDR1 and YFSETQ for CDR2. CDR3 length: 13 amino acids, cysteine to phenylalanine. Only the CDR3 region is kept as DNA, spanning 39 bases read in frame from base 1. The junction shows trimming of 0 bases on V and 4 bases on J, plus 4 bases between the germline ends. The receptor library was made with PCR. The reads were generated on an Illumina HiSeq 2500. To normalize quantification of the TCRbeta repertoire, the TCR libraries were built with molecular barcoding that relied on unique molecular identifiers. The public reads were reprocessed in TCRdb via fastp at Q25 and MiXCR, keeping in-frame beta chains. Entries that share a CDR3 protein sequence are merged under the most common genes and DNA. The sample records hundreds of thousands of distinct CDR3 sequences, roughly 17% of which are singletons. The leading ten clones occupy less than 30% of the sample.

This clonotype showed up many times. Its antigen is unknown. No quality values exist for individual bases; no much larger clone is one base distant. The V and J segments used are TRBV5-1 and TRBJ2-2; no D gene can be assigned with confidence. The source of this sequence is a boy less than two years old who had a stem cell transplant for Wiskott-Aldrich syndrome, so the T cells may come from the graft donor. The material was PBMCs, mostly from graft donor cells, obtained 360 days after TCRalphabeta/CD19-depleted stem cell transplant. The DNA is as follows: TGCGCCAGCAGCTTGGGCGGCACCGGGGAGCTGTTTTTT. Its protein is CASSLGGTGELFF.